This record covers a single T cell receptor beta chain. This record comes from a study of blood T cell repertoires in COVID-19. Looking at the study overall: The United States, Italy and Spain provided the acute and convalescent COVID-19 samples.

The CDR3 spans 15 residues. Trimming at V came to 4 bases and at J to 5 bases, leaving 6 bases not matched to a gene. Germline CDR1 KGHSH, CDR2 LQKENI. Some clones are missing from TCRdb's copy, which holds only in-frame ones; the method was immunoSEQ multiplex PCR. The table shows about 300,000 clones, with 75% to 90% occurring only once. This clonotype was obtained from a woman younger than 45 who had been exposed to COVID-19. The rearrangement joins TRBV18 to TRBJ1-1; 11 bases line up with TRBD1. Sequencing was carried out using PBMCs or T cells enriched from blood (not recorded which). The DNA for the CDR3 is TGTGCCAGCTCACAAGGACAGGGGGCTGAAACTGAAGCTTTCTTT. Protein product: CASSQGQGAETEAFF.